A selection of T cell receptor beta chains follows, all from one sample in a study of CD8 T cells in Susac syndrome. TCRdb itself ran the immunoSEQ multiplex PCR reads through MiXCR, one entry per CDR3 protein. The table records 100,000 to 150,000 distinct CDR3 sequences, over 90% of them present only once. Sequenced: CD4+ T cells from PBMCs. These receptors were taken from a human donor in good health. Each CDR3 is given with its conserved first and last residue. The order of the fields is clone size, V gene, D gene, J gene, CDR3 DNA, CDR3 protein. A D gene is named only where the DNA matches it firmly. Some rows have no size entry. The others give once, few or many, or a class for an expanded clone.

-	TRBV18	TRBD2	TRBJ2-7	TGTGCCAGCTCACCTTCACAGCGGGAGTTCTACGAGCAGTACTTC	CASSPSQREFYEQYF
-	TRBV7-9	-	TRBJ1-1	TGTGCCAGCAGCTGGGATAGGAATGAAGCTTTCTTT	CASSWDRNEAFF
-	TRBV12-3/TRBV12-4	-	TRBJ1-1	TGTGCCAGCAGTAACGGCCCCCCCACTGAAGCTTTCTTT	CASSNGPPTEAFF
once	TRBV28	-	TRBJ2-4	TGTGCCACCCACGACAGCCGATTCCTAGCCAAAAACATTCAGTACTTC	CATHDSRFLAKNIQYF
once	TRBV4-1	-	TRBJ1-3	TGCGCCAGCAGCCAAGACCAGTACTCTGGAAACACCATATATTTT	CASSQDQYSGNTIYF
-	TRBV28	TRBD1	TRBJ2-1	TGTGCCAGCAGTTTCCTCGGACAGGGGGCAAATGAGCAGTTCTTC	CASSFLGQGANEQFF
-	TRBV7-9	-	TRBJ2-7	TGTGCCAGCAGCTTAGTCATTATGAGCGAGCAGTACTTC	CASSLVIMSEQYF
-	TRBV19	-	TRBJ1-1	TGTGCCAGTAGGCTCACAGGTGAAGCTTTCTTT	CASRLTGEAFF
-	TRBV5-1	-	TRBJ2-5	TGCGCCAGCAGCTTCTCAGCGGAGCAAGAGACCCAGTACTTC	CASSFSAEQETQYF
-	TRBV3-1	-	TRBJ1-2	TGTGCCAGCAGCCAAGGGGGGGGCAGGTATGGCTACACCTTC	CASSQGGGRYGYTF
-	TRBV5-6	-	TRBJ2-1	TGTGCCAGCAGCCTCCTCTTGAACAATGAGCAGTTCTTC	CASSLLLNNEQFF
-	TRBV5-1	TRBD2	TRBJ2-1	TGCGCCAGCAGCTGGACTAGCGGGCATAACAATGAGCAGTTCTTC	CASSWTSGHNNEQFF
few	TRBV24-1	TRBD2	TRBJ2-1	TGTGCCACCAGTGGACTAGCGGGAGCGGGTGAGCAGTTCTTC	CATSGLAGAGEQFF
-	TRBV2	TRBD2	TRBJ2-1	TGTGCCAGCTCTGAGTGGGAGGGCCAATATGAGCAGTTCTTC	CASSEWEGQYEQFF
-	TRBV28	-	TRBJ2-2	TGTGCCAGCAGCGGGACCGGCTACCGCACCGGGGAGCTGTTTTTT	CASSGTGYRTGELFF
-	TRBV18	-	TRBJ2-6	TGTGCCAGCTCACCGCGCTCGGGTGCTAGCTTCTCTGGGGCCAACGTCCTGACTTTC	CASSPRSGASFSGANVLTF
-	TRBV5-1	-	TRBJ1-5	TGCGCCAGCAGCAGCGGGGGTAGCAATCAGCCCCAGCATTTT	CASSSGGSNQPQHF
-	TRBV23-1	TRBD1	TRBJ2-5	TGCGCCAGCAGTCAATCGACAGGGGGCTGGGAGACCCAGTACTTC	CASSQSTGGWETQYF
-	TRBV3-1	-	TRBJ1-2	TGTGCCAGCAGCCACCGGCCGGGCCCAATCTATGGCTACACCTTC	CASSHRPGPIYGYTF
-	TRBV5-6	-	TRBJ1-2	TGTGCCAGCAGCTTCCCGACGGCCTCTAACTATGGCTACACCTTC	CASSFPTASNYGYTF
-	TRBV5-1	-	TRBJ1-1	TGCGCCAGCAGCTTGGACAGTAACAGTTTCGCTTTCTTT	CASSLDSNSFAFF
-	TRBV28	-	TRBJ2-5	TGTGCCACCTTCCAATTCCCCGGAACCGAAGAGACCCAGTACTTC	CATFQFPGTEETQYF
-	TRBV3-1	TRBD2	TRBJ2-2	TGTGCCAGCAGCCAAGATTTTTTCGGAGGGACTAGCGGGAGTGGTAACACCGGGGAGCTGTTTTTT	CASSQDFFGGTSGSGNTGELFF
-	TRBV12-3/TRBV12-4	-	TRBJ1-4	TGTGCCAGCGCGGGGATATCTAATGAAAAACTGTTTTTT	CASAGISNEKLFF
-	TRBV28	-	TRBJ1-4	TGTGCCACCCAACACGGGGATGCAACTAATGAAAAACTGTTTTTT	CATQHGDATNEKLFF
few	TRBV25-1	TRBD2	TRBJ2-3	TGTGCCAGCAGTCTAGCGGGAAGCACAGATACGCAGTATTTT	CASSLAGSTDTQYF
-	TRBV7-2	-	TRBJ2-7	TGTGCCAGCGGTTACAGGTTCTCCTACGAGCAGTACTTC	CASGYRFSYEQYF
-	TRBV7-9	TRBD1	TRBJ2-7	TGTGCCAGCAGCTCAATACCGGGACAGGGAGTGTCACAGGACTACGAGCAGTACTTC	CASSSIPGQGVSQDYEQYF
-	TRBV29-1	TRBD2	TRBJ2-1	TGCAGCGTTGAAGATCTAAGCGGGAGATACGATGAGCAGTTCTTC	CSVEDLSGRYDEQFF
-	TRBV5-1	TRBD1	TRBJ2-7	TGCGCCAGCAGCCTTCCACAGGGGGTGGTATACGAGCAGTACTTC	CASSLPQGVVYEQYF
-	TRBV5-4	TRBD1	TRBJ2-7	TGTGCCAGCAGCGAGGGACAGGGGGAGGCCTACGAGCAGTACTTC	CASSEGQGEAYEQYF
-	TRBV5-1	TRBD2	TRBJ2-2	TGCGCCAGCAGCTTGGGGTCCCTAGCGGGAGCTCACACCGGGGAGCTGTTTTTT	CASSLGSLAGAHTGELFF
-	TRBV18	-	TRBJ1-1	TGTGCCAGCTCACCGGGGAAGAGGGAAGCTTTCTTT	CASSPGKREAFF
-	TRBV29-1	TRBD2	TRBJ2-5	TGCAGCGTTCTAGCGGGAGCTGGAGAGACCCAGTACTTC	CSVLAGAGETQYF
-	TRBV5-6	-	TRBJ2-5	TGTGCCAGCAGCCCGGGACTGAGATGGACCCAGTACTTC	CASSPGLRWTQYF
-	TRBV20-1	-	TRBJ2-1	TGCAGTGCGGAGAAGCGTGCCCTATACAATGAGCAGTTCTTC	CSAEKRALYNEQFF
-	TRBV12-3/TRBV12-4	-	TRBJ1-2	TGTGCCAGCAGTGACGGGAGACGCTATGGCTACACCTTC	CASSDGRRYGYTF
once	TRBV7-9	-	TRBJ2-7	TGTGCCAGCAGCCTGGGACTTGGCGAGCAGTACTTC	CASSLGLGEQYF
-	TRBV13	-	TRBJ1-1	TGTGCCAGCAGCTGGGGAGAGCGTATGCACACTGAAGCTTTCTTT	CASSWGERMHTEAFF
-	TRBV3-1	-	TRBJ2-5	TGTGCCAGCGGGCTTGAGAGGGGATTGGGAGAGACCCAGTACTTC	CASGLERGLGETQYF
-	TRBV30	TRBD2	TRBJ2-7	TGTGCCTGGATATCCGGGACTACCTATTACGAGCAGTACTTC	CAWISGTTYYEQYF
-	TRBV7-2	-	TRBJ1-1	TGTGCCAGCAGCTTAGTATCAGGAGAAGCTTTCTTT	CASSLVSGEAFF
-	TRBV19	-	TRBJ2-7	TGTGCCAGTAGTAAATCAGGGGAAAAATCCTACGAGCAGTACTTC	CASSKSGEKSYEQYF
-	TRBV2	-	TRBJ2-6	TGTGCCAGCAGGGACGACCCCGGGGCCAACGTCCTGACTTTC	CASRDDPGANVLTF
-	TRBV12-5	-	TRBJ2-1	TGTGCTAGTGGTTTGTCTGGGGGAGAGGAGCAGTTCTTC	CASGLSGGEEQFF
-	TRBV21-1	-	TRBJ2-3	TGTGCCAGCAGCAAAGCGAGACTAGCGGTGACCCCAGATACGCAGTATTTT	CASSKARLAVTPDTQYF
-	TRBV7-2	TRBD2	TRBJ2-2	TGTGCCAGCAGGAGTAGCGGGAGGGCCGTCACCGGGGAGCTGTTTTTT	CASRSSGRAVTGELFF
-	TRBV3-1	TRBD2	TRBJ2-3	TGTGCCAGCAGCCCTAGCGGGAGCCCCGATACGCAGTATTTT	CASSPSGSPDTQYF
-	TRBV20-1	-	TRBJ1-5	TGCAGTGCGCCGCCGGGACGGCCTAATCAGCCCCAGCATTTT	CSAPPGRPNQPQHF
-	TRBV12-3/TRBV12-4	-	TRBJ1-1	TGTGCCAGCACCTCACCCCCAGGTCGGCCTTTCTTT	CASTSPPGRPFF
-	TRBV7-9	-	TRBJ1-3	TGTGCCAGCAGCTTAGCCGGTCCGTCTGGAAACACCATATATTTT	CASSLAGPSGNTIYF